A single sample gave rise to the 6 T cell receptor beta chains below, sequenced in a study of CD8 T cells in ankylosing spondylitis. TCRdb ran MiXCR on the 5' RACE reads and lists one entry per CDR3 protein. The sample has about 300,000 distinct CDR3 sequences, around 10% seen once. Sequenced sample: blood, either unsorted or a sorted T cell fraction (not recorded which). These receptors all come from a female donor with ankylosing spondylitis or in good health (not recorded which).

This clonotype was seen repeatedly, ten times or more. This chain uses TRBV5-1 with TRBJ2-1; 11 bases line up with TRBD1. This CDR3 spans 15 amino acids. CDR1 is SGHRS, CDR2 YFSETQ, per germline. V lost 4 bases to trimming and J lost 9 bases; unmatched junction nucleotides: 9. The CDR3 loop reads CASSPGQGGITEQFF. The CDR3 nucleotides are TGCGCCAGCAGCCCGGGACAGGGGGGAATCACTGAGCAGTTCTTC.

CDR3 sequence: CASSQIPRGEQYF. In DNA, the CDR3 is TGTGCCAGCAGCCAAATTCCGAGGGGGGAGCAGTACTTC. This rearrangement joins TRBV14 to TRBJ2-7; possibly TRBD1 for D (6 bases). Germline loops: CDR1 SGHDN, CDR2 FVKESK. Trimming stripped 2 bases from V and 7 bases from J, with 12 bases between. CDR3 length equals 13 residues.

This clonotype was recorded many times. The chain has TRBV9 and TRBJ1-6, with TRBD1 as a possible D gene (5 bases). The CDR3 contains 17 residues. CDR1 is SGDLS, CDR2 YYNGEE, per germline. Trimming stripped 0 bases from V and 9 bases from J, with 19 bases between. The CDR3 sequence is CASSVAGGSGVGSPLHF. In nucleotides, the CDR3 is TGTGCCAGCAGCGTAGCTGGGGGGTCCGGAGTGGGTTCACCCCTCCACTTT.

The rearrangement uses TRBV28 and TRBJ2-5; TRBD2 agrees at 12 bases. Trimming cost V 5 bases and J 1 base; bases outside gene matches: 2. This CDR3 contains 15 residues. Germline V gene sequence: CDR1 MDHEN, CDR2 SYDVKM. CDR3 region: CASSPSGGVQETQYF. The CDR3 region has the DNA TGTGCCAGCAGTCCTAGCGGGGGGGTCCAAGAGACCCAGTACTTC.

This clonotype was counted between two and nine times. Here the CDR3 DNA reads TGTGCCTGGAGCCCCGTTGGAAGGGCTAACTATGGCTACACCTTC. Translated: CAWSPVGRANYGYTF. J is TRBJ1-2 and V is TRBV30; D uncertain. The CDR3 is made up of 15 amino acids. Trimming shortened V by 3 bases and J by 0 bases, and 14 bases separated the two germline ends. Looked up from germline, CDR1 is GTSNPN and CDR2 is SVGIG (reference sequence).

This clonotype was seen at least ten times. This sequence joins TRBV29-1 and TRBJ2-1, with D hard to call. Germline CDR1 SQVTM, CDR2 ANQGSEA. CDR3 length equals 14 residues. Trimming cost V 4 bases and J 4 bases, with 14 bases left between them. CDR3 region: CSVALDPYYNEQFF. In nucleotides, the CDR3 is TGCAGCGTTGCCCTGGACCCGTATTACAATGAGCAGTTCTTC.